This TCR beta chain was documented in a study of identical twins. TCRdb re-analysed the 5' RACE reads in MiXCR, keeping a single row per CDR3 protein. Among approximately 260,000 distinct CDR3 sequences listed, around 8.8% were seen once. CDR3 length: 15 residues. The V end was cut by 2 bases, the J end by 8 bases, with 16 bases between. The sample holds many counts of this clonotype. The same data also went into a second study, on yellow fever vaccine responses in identical twins.

J is TRBJ2-1 and V is TRBV12-3 or TRBV12-4; possibly TRBD2 for D (6 bases). This TCR derives from a woman under 30 in good health. Sequenced sample: CD8+ T cells sorted from blood. The CDR3 here is CASSLRRDLWDEQFF. Written as DNA, the CDR3 is TGTGCCAGCAGTTTAAGGCGGGATTTGTGGGATGAGCAGTTCTTC.